The 20 T cell receptor beta chains reported below all come from one sample, sequenced in a study of human T cells and chemical hapten exposure. One entry per CDR3 protein, called by TCRdb with MiXCR from the RACE reads. The sample lists 95,000 to 130,000 distinct CDR3 sequences; about 12% were seen once. Regarding time point: patch test 1, 2 weeks after DPC sensitization. Stated treatment: therapeutic diphenylcyclopropenone sensitization with weekly scalp DPC. The sample was whole blood, taken in connection with sensitization to the hapten diphenylcyclopropenone (DPC). The receptor source for this set is a woman between 50 and 59 years old with alopecia areata. Some clones in this sample may be carry-over from other donors' samples.

At least ten counts were recorded for this clonotype. The CDR3 DNA follows: TGCGCCAGCAGCTTGGGGACAGAAACCTATGGCTACACCTTC. It codes for CASSLGTETYGYTF. The genes are TRBV5-1 and TRBJ1-2; maybe TRBD1 (6 bases). In germline, CDR1 is SGHRS, CDR2 YFSETQ. CDR3 size: 14 residues. V was trimmed by 0 bases and J by 4 bases, leaving 10 bases between them. Full variable domain (outside the CDR3, taken from reference TRBV5-1 and TRBJ1-2): KAGVTQTPRYLIKTRGQQVTLSCSPISGHRSVSWYQQTPGQGLQFLFEYFSETQRNKGNFPGRFSGRQFSNSRSEMNVSTLELGDSALYLCASSLGTETYGYTFGSGTRLTVV.

The rearrangement joins TRBV6-2 or TRBV6-3 to TRBJ2-5; 8 positions match TRBD2. CDR1 is MNHEY, CDR2 SVGEGT, per germline. V lost 7 bases, J lost 4 bases, and 5 bases stayed unmatched. The CDR3 sequence is 13 residues long. The CDR3 DNA sequence: TGTGCCAGCAAGAGCGGGGGCTTAGAGACCCAGTACTTC. It is translated as CASKSGGLETQYF.

The chain is built from TRBV27 and TRBJ2-7; D may be TRBD1 (7 bases). CDR3 length: 15 residues. CDR1 MNHEY and CDR2 SMNVEV come from the germline V gene (reference sequence). V gave up 5 bases and J gave up 7 bases, with 21 bases separating them. This chain's CDR3 is CASSPLPPTGREQYF. DNA of the CDR3: TGTGCCAGCAGTCCTCTCCCCCCGACAGGGAGGGAGCAGTACTTC.

The chain is built from TRBV4-3 and TRBJ1-3; D not certain. This CDR3 spans 16 amino acids. V was trimmed by 0 bases and J by 0 bases, leaving 9 bases between them. CDR1 and CDR2 from the germline V gene are LGHNA and YSLEER. CDR3 sequence (DNA): TGCGCCAGCAGCCAAGAAGGGCAGGACTCTGGAAACACCATATATTTT. Translating gives CASSQEGQDSGNTIYF.

At least ten counts were recorded for this clonotype. The CDR3 protein is CASSVQGATGELFF. The CDR3 DNA reads TGTGCCAGCAGTGTCCAGGGTGCCACCGGGGAGCTGTTTTTT. This chain connects TRBV2 to TRBJ2-2; D is possibly TRBD1 (5 bases). Trimming cost V 4 bases and J 4 bases, with 10 bases left between them. Germline V gene data show CDR1 as SNHLY and CDR2 as FYNNEI. The CDR3 covers 14 residues.

The chain is built from TRBV7-6 and TRBJ2-2; TRBD1 matches 7 bases. The V and J ends lost 5 bases and 6 bases, in that order; junction bases with no gene match: 6. The CDR3 consists of 14 residues. CDR1 and CDR2 (germline): SGHVS, FNYEAQ. CDR3 bases: TGTGCCAGCAGCCCCTCGACAGGGCCCGGGGAGCTGTTTTTT. Translation gives CASSPSTGPGELFF.

This clonotype showed up many times. V gene TRBV20-1 combines with J gene TRBJ1-5; D is possibly TRBD1 (5 bases). Germline-derived CDR1 and CDR2 are DFQATT and SNEGSKA (reference sequence). The CDR3 is 15 amino acids. The V and J ends lost 5 bases and 2 bases respectively, with 16 bases between them. CDR3 region: CSAVRVTAGNQPQHF. The CDR3 bases are TGCAGTGCTGTCCGAGTGACAGCGGGCAATCAGCCCCAGCATTTT.

This clonotype came up a few times. The chain is built from TRBV29-1 and TRBJ2-3; tentatively, D is TRBD2 (5 bases). V lost 8 bases, J lost 0 bases, and 21 bases lay in between. Germline CDR1 is SQVTM and CDR2 is ANQGSEA. This CDR3 is 16 amino acids long. In nucleotides, the CDR3 is TGCAGCTACCTCCCGGGAAGGGCCTCGAGCACAGATACGCAGTATTTT. It yields the protein CSYLPGRASSTDTQYF.

In this sample, this clonotype turned up many times. The chain uses TRBV29-1 and TRBJ2-7, with a possible D match to TRBD2 (5 bases). Germline CDR1 is SQVTM and CDR2 is ANQGSEA. This CDR3 spans 12 amino acids. V lost 7 bases and J lost 0, with 10 bases in between. The chain's CDR3 is CSAEGYSYEQYF. The CDR3 nucleotides are TGCAGCGCCGAGGGCTACTCCTACGAGCAGTACTTC.

The table lists this clonotype with many counts. V usage is TRBV7-9 and J usage is TRBJ2-4, with D tentatively TRBD1 (5 bases). The V gene's germline CDR1 is SEHNR and CDR2 FQNEAQ (reference sequence). Trimming pared 1 base from V and 1 base from J, leaving 5 bases between. This CDR3 has 14 residues. The CDR3 DNA sequence: TGTGCCAGCAGCTTAGAGGGGGCCAAAAACATTCAGTACTTC. Translation gives CASSLEGAKNIQYF.

This clonotype appeared many times. This chain joins TRBV6-6 and TRBJ1-1, with D unclear. The V gene's germline CDR1 is MNHNY and CDR2 SVGAGI (reference sequence). This CDR3 region has 14 residues. Trimming removed 4 bases from V and 2 bases from J, with 11 bases in between. The CDR3, as DNA: TGTGCCAGCAGTTTCGACCGGGGAAACACTGAAGCTTTCTTT. Translation: CASSFDRGNTEAFF.

The rearrangement uses TRBV18 and TRBJ2-4; D call uncertain. The length of the CDR3 is 19 residues. V shed 3 bases and J shed 0 bases, with 21 bases lying between them. The germline V gene has CDR1 KGHSH and CDR2 LQKENI. For the CDR3, the DNA is TGTGCCAGCTCACCGGGCCCACCGGGCCCATCTCCAGCCAAAAACATTCAGTACTTC. This encodes CASSPGPPGPSPAKNIQYF.

The chain uses TRBV7-9 and TRBJ1-4, with 8 bases identical to TRBD1. The CDR3 is 13 amino acids. The V gene end was trimmed by 7 bases and the J gene end by 6 bases; junction bases not matched to a gene: 4. In germline, CDR1 is SEHNR, CDR2 FQNEAQ (reference sequence). The DNA for the CDR3 is TGTGCCAGCACTTCGGACAGGGATGAAAAACTGTTTTTT. As protein: CASTSDRDEKLFF.

A few counts support this clonotype. This chain links TRBV12-3 or TRBV12-4 with TRBJ1-1; D is possibly TRBD1 (6 bases). CDR3 length equals 15 residues. Trimming cost V 2 bases and J 8 bases, with 18 bases left between them. DNA of the CDR3: TGTGCCAGCAGTTTAAGTAAAGGGGGTGTTTTCGAAGCTTTCTTT. It yields the protein CASSLSKGGVFEAFF.

This clonotype occurred a few times. The CDR3 loop reads CASSYLSAGTLVAFF. Here the CDR3 DNA reads TGTGCCAGCAGTTACCTTTCGGCGGGTACACTGGTAGCTTTCTTT. The chain combines TRBV6-5 with TRBJ1-1; D gene unclear. The CDR3 runs 15 residues. V was cut by 2 bases and J by 10 bases, with 20 bases left in between. CDR1 MNHEY and CDR2 SVGAGI come from the germline V gene.

The CDR3 DNA is TGTGCCAGCTCACCACAGTCGGGGATGAATACTGGAAACACCATATATTTT. Encoded protein: CASSPQSGMNTGNTIYF. The rearrangement links TRBV18 to TRBJ1-3; unclear D gene. Germline V gives CDR1 KGHSH, CDR2 LQKENI. V was shortened by 1 base and J by 2 bases, with 15 bases between the two germline ends. The CDR3 is made up of 17 amino acids.

Many counts were recorded for this clonotype. The chain uses TRBV10-3 and TRBJ1-5; D unresolved. CDR1 is ENHRY and CDR2 is SYGVKD in the germline V gene. There are 14 residues in the CDR3. V lost 4 bases, J lost 0 bases, and 7 bases lay in between. The CDR3 protein is CAISGENSNQPQHF. DNA for the CDR3: TGTGCCATCAGTGGGGAAAATAGCAATCAGCCCCAGCATTTT.

The chain joins TRBV5-1 to TRBJ2-1; TRBD2 aligns across 11 bases. Looked up from germline, CDR1 is SGHRS and CDR2 is YFSETQ. V shed 3 bases, J shed 3 bases, and the junction held 2 bases outside the gene matches. The CDR3 extends over 15 amino acids. CDR3 in amino acids: CASSWGTSGYNEQFF. The CDR3 DNA is TGCGCCAGCAGCTGGGGGACTAGCGGCTACAATGAGCAGTTCTTC.

The V call is TRBV12-3 or TRBV12-4, the J call TRBJ2-5, with TRBD2 matching 7 bases. The CDR3 has 15 residues. V lost 1 base, J lost 2 bases, and 4 bases stayed unmatched. The CDR3 bases are TGTGCCAGCAGTTTAGGACCGGGACTACAAGAGACCCAGTACTTC. Amino acids: CASSLGPGLQETQYF.

The chain combines TRBV29-1 with TRBJ2-2, with 9 positions matching TRBD1. V shed 6 bases and J 6 bases; nucleotides not matched to a gene: 8. The germline gives CDR1 SQVTM, CDR2 ANQGSEA. The CDR3 loop spans 14 amino acids. Here the CDR3 reads CSVGGQGFSGELFF. The CDR3 region has the DNA TGCAGCGTCGGGGGACAGGGCTTTTCCGGGGAGCTGTTTTTT.